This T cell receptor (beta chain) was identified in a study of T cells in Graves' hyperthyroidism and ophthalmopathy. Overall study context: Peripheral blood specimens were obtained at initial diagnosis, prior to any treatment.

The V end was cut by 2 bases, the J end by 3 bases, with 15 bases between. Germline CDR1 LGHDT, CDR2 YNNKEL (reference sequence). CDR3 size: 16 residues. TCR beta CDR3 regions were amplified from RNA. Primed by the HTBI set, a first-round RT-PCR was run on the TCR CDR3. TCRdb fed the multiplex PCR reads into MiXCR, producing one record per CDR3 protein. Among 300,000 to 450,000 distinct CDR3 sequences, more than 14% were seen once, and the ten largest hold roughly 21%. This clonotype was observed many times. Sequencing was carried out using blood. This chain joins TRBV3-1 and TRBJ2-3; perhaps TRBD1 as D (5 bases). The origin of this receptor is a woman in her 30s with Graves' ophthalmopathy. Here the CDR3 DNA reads TGTGCCAGCAGCCAACCCAGGGTCTCTGAAACAGATACGCAGTATTTT. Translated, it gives CASSQPRVSETDTQYF.